Included here is one T cell receptor (beta chain) sequence, with context. CDR1 and CDR2 from the germline V gene are MNHEY and SVGEGT. Deletions cut 5 bases from V and 1 base from J, with 14 bases between. This CDR3 has 16 residues. This sample was included in a study of blood T cell repertoires in COVID-19. Study-wide context: T cells, B-cell-depleted T cells, or PBMCs supplied cDNA or gDNA.

Participants were aged about 18 to 100 years, lived in around 25 US areas, and enrolled virtually. Participants' reported clinical history set cohort assignment. Two consecutive negative NP/OP PCR tests, clearance, or resolved symptoms defined Cohort 3 recovery. Produced via immunoSEQ multiplex PCR; TCRdb's table is partial and in-frame only. The sample has almost 500,000 clones, approximately 91% seen once; the top ten hold approximately 8.3%. The sequenced material came from PBMCs or T cells enriched from blood (not recorded which). The source is a woman aged 55-69 years who had recovered from COVID-19. V is TRBV6-2 or TRBV6-3 and J is TRBJ2-2; D call uncertain. CDR3 bases: TGTGCCAGCAGTCAACTAAAAATACTGAACACCGGGGAGCTGTTTTTT. Translated: CASSQLKILNTGELFF.